What follows are 29 T cell receptor beta chains derived from one specimen sequenced in a study of T cell repertoires in cytomegalovirus infection. TCRdb redid the calling of the reads with MiXCR, one entry per CDR3 protein. The table records about 310,000 distinct CDR3 sequences, approximately 25% of them present only once. Antigens of these TCRs are unknown. Sequenced material: cultured PBMCs, taken from culture after CMV antigen stimulation. All receptors come from a human donor in good health (CMV status not recorded). Some clones in this sample may be carry-over from other donors' samples.

This clonotype appeared many times. The rearrangement links TRBV7-2 to TRBJ1-1; D not certain. The germline CDR1 and CDR2 sequences are SGHTA and FQGNSA. CDR3 length: 15 residues. V lost 4 bases to trimming and J lost 7 bases, with 19 bases between them. CDR3 residues: CASSSPGLGLFEAFF. The CDR3 bases are TGTGCCAGCAGCTCCCCGGGGTTAGGGCTGTTTGAAGCTTTCTTT.

At least ten counts were recorded for this clonotype. The chain joins TRBV7-2 to TRBJ1-3; the D gene is possibly TRBD1 (5 bases). Germline V gene sequence: CDR1 SGHTA, CDR2 FQGNSA. The CDR3 covers 19 residues. The V and J ends lost 8 bases and 0 bases respectively, with 26 bases between them. This CDR3 is CASALQPTGGPSSGNTIYF. DNA for the CDR3: TGTGCCAGCGCCTTGCAACCCACCGGGGGTCCGAGCTCTGGAAACACCATATATTTT.

The chain joins TRBV6-1 to TRBJ2-2, with 10 bases identical to TRBD2. The CDR3 sequence is 15 residues long. V dropped 4 bases and J dropped 8; count of bases not matched to a gene: 7. Germline V CDR1 and CDR2: MNHNS, SASEGT. The CDR3 nucleotides are TGTGCCAGCAGTGCCCCTAGCGGGAGCTCTGGGGAGCTGTTTTTT. Encoded protein: CASSAPSGSSGELFF.

In this sample, this clonotype turned up a few times. This CDR3 is CASSLGFDPGTQYF. CDR3 DNA: TGTGCCAGCAGCTTAGGCTTCGATCCGGGGACCCAGTACTTC. The chain combines TRBV7-6 with TRBJ2-5, with D unclear. The V and J ends lost 1 base and 7 bases respectively, with 13 bases between them. CDR1 and CDR2 from the germline V gene are SGHVS and FNYEAQ. The CDR3 covers 14 residues.

This clonotype was counted between two and nine times. The gene calls are TRBV28 and TRBJ1-2; D gene uncertain. CDR1 MDHEN and CDR2 SYDVKM come from the germline V gene. The CDR3 consists of 11 residues. V was shortened by 8 bases and J by 8 bases, with 12 bases between the two germline ends. The CDR3 is CASSGSRGYTF. The CDR3, as DNA: TGTGCCAGCTCCGGGTCTCGGGGCTACACCTTC.

In its sample, this clonotype was seen many times. The CDR3 DNA sequence: TGTGCCAGTAGTGCAGACAGGGTCTATGGCTACACCTTC. Its translation is CASSADRVYGYTF. This sequence joins TRBV19 and TRBJ1-2; 7 nucleotides line up with TRBD1. V was pared by 5 bases and J by 4 bases, with 4 bases of the junction left unmatched. Germline assignment: CDR1 LNHDA and CDR2 SQIVND (reference sequence). The CDR3 totals 13 residues.

This chain joins TRBV5-6 and TRBJ1-1, with D uncertain. Deletions cut 0 bases from V and 1 base from J, with 13 bases between. This CDR3 spans 16 amino acids. Germline lookup yields CDR1 SGHDT and CDR2 YYEEEE. DNA of the CDR3: TGTGCCAGCAGCTTGGTGAAACTGCGGGAGAACACTGAAGCTTTCTTT. Protein sequence: CASSLVKLRENTEAFF.

This clonotype was seen many times. The rearrangement links TRBV7-2 to TRBJ2-1; 10 bases match TRBD2. The V and J ends lost 2 bases and 5 bases, in that order; junction bases with no gene match: 3. CDR1 is SGHTA, CDR2 FQGNSA, per germline. This CDR3 is built from 15 residues. The CDR3 region is CASSLKLAGNNEQFF. The CDR3 DNA follows: TGTGCCAGCAGCTTAAAACTAGCGGGGAACAATGAGCAGTTCTTC.

This clonotype was seen only a few times. This chain connects TRBV12-3 or TRBV12-4 to TRBJ2-1; D call uncertain. CDR3 length: 11 amino acids. Trimming stripped 3 bases from V and 9 bases from J, with 6 bases between. The DNA of the CDR3 is TGTGCCAGCAGTTTTTGGACTGAGCAGTTCTTC. This gives the protein CASSFWTEQFF.

The V gene is TRBV4-2, the J gene TRBJ1-5, with 7 bases that match TRBD1. Unmatched junction bases numbered 7, after V lost 3 bases and J lost 5 bases. CDR3 size: 15 residues. Germline CDR1 LGHNA, CDR2 YNFKEQ. DNA of the CDR3: TGTGCCAGCAGCCATTACAGACAGGGTGATCAGCCCCAGCATTTT. Protein product: CASSHYRQGDQPQHF.

This clonotype showed up many times. V usage is TRBV7-2 and J usage is TRBJ2-1; D might be TRBD1 (5 bases). Between the trimmed V and J ends, which lost 1 base and 6 bases, there was a span of 7 bases. There are 13 residues in the CDR3. Germline CDR1 reads SGHTA; CDR2 reads FQGNSA. The CDR3 region has the DNA TGTGCCAGCAGCTTAGAGGGGCGCAATGAGCAGTTCTTC. Its translation: CASSLEGRNEQFF.

The rearrangement joins TRBV7-7 to TRBJ2-1, with D tentatively TRBD2 (5 bases). Trimming removed 4 bases at V and 4 bases at J, with 17 bases between. This CDR3 comprises 16 residues. Germline CDR1 reads SSHAT; CDR2 reads FNYEAQ (reference sequence). Here the CDR3 reads CASSSHPTTAYNEQFF. The CDR3 DNA is TGTGCCAGCAGCTCCCACCCGACTACCGCTTACAATGAGCAGTTCTTC.

In this sample, this clonotype turned up a few times. The rearrangement joins TRBV7-2 to TRBJ2-5, with 8 nucleotides matching TRBD2. The V segment lost 4 bases and the J segment 1 base; nucleotides outside the gene matches: 2. This CDR3 is 14 amino acids long. Germline V gene lookup returns CDR1 SGHTA and CDR2 FQGNSA. The CDR3 DNA follows: TGTGCCAGCAGCTCCGGACTAGCCCAAGAGACCCAGTACTTC. Translated, it gives CASSSGLAQETQYF.

V gene TRBV7-8 combines with J gene TRBJ1-5; no reliable D call. CDR3 length equals 15 residues. V was cut by 7 bases and J by 1 base, with 14 bases left in between. CDR1 and CDR2 from the germline V gene are SGHVS and FQNEAQ. In DNA form, the CDR3 reads TGTGCCAGCAAAGCCTCCGGCACGAGCAATCAGCCCCAGCATTTT. Translating gives CASKASGTSNQPQHF. The complete variable domain, with remaining parts taken from reference TRBV7-8 and TRBJ1-5, reads GAGVSQSPRYKVAKRGQDVALRCDPISGHVSLFWYQQALGQGPEFLTYFQNEAQLDKSGLPSDRFFAERPEGSVSTLKIQRTQQEDSAVYLCASKASGTSNQPQHFGDGTRLSIL.

The V gene is TRBV7-2, the J gene TRBJ2-4, with 7 bases identical to TRBD1. Per germline, CDR1 SGHTA and CDR2 FQGNSA. The CDR3 spans 16 residues. V trimming: 5 bases; J trimming: 1 base; junction bases outside the gene matches: 8. CDR3 residues: CASSEERGQAKNIQYF. CDR3 nucleotides: TGTGCCAGCAGCGAAGAGAGGGGGCAGGCCAAAAACATTCAGTACTTC. The variable domain in full, with the rest retrieved from reference TRBV7-2 and TRBJ2-4, is GAGVSQSPSNKVTEKGKDVELRCDPISGHTALYWYRQSLGQGLEFLIYFQGNSAPDKSGLPSDRFSAERTGGSVSTLTIQRTQQEDSAVYLCASSEERGQAKNIQYFGAGTRLSVL.

The chain combines TRBV2 with TRBJ2-1; the D gene is possibly TRBD2 (5 bases). The CDR3 runs 17 residues. V was pared by 3 bases and J by 3 bases, with 18 bases between. Germline loops: CDR1 SNHLY, CDR2 FYNNEI. As DNA, the CDR3 is TGTGCCAGCAGTGACGGAGCGGCCCGGCGGGTCTACAATGAGCAGTTCTTC. Translated, it gives CASSDGAARRVYNEQFF.

The chain links TRBV2 to TRBJ2-7; 8 nucleotides align to TRBD2. Losses at the gene ends were 9 bases for V and 0 bases for J; bases not matched to a gene: 10. This CDR3 spans 15 amino acids. CDR1 and CDR2 (germline): SNHLY, FYNNEI. The CDR3 sequence: CARSRGGRSSYEQYF. Here the CDR3 DNA reads TGTGCCAGGTCCCGGGGGGGCCGCTCCTCCTACGAGCAGTACTTC.

This rearrangement joins TRBV30 to TRBJ1-1; tentatively, D is TRBD1 (5 bases). V was shortened by 0 bases and J by 11 bases, with 16 bases between the two germline ends. Germline values: CDR1 GTSNPN, CDR2 SVGIG (reference sequence). CDR3 length: 13 amino acids. CDR3 nucleotides: TGTGCCTGGAGTGTACCGGGAAGATGGGGGGCTTTCTTT. It yields the protein CAWSVPGRWGAFF.

The V and J genes are TRBV28 and TRBJ2-7; tentatively, D is TRBD1 (5 bases). The CDR3 length is 14 residues. V lost 3 bases and J 6 bases, leaving 15 bases between the germline ends. Germline V gives CDR1 MDHEN, CDR2 SYDVKM. In DNA form, the CDR3 reads TGTGCCAGCAGTTTGGACGGTCCTAGGGGCGAGCAGTACTTC. Its translation: CASSLDGPRGEQYF.

As concerns this clonotype: The junction departs from germline at one end; a sequencing error may be responsible. The chain has TRBV6-2 or TRBV6-3 and TRBJ1-2; no definite D call. CDR3 length: 14 amino acids. CDR1 and CDR2 (germline): MNHEY, SVGEGT. In DNA form, the CDR3 reads TGTGCCAGCGGTTACGCTCAACTCTTGCGGGGCTACACCTTC. Protein: CASGYAQLLRGYTF.

This clonotype showed up many times. J is TRBJ2-1 and V is TRBV7-2; D not resolved. This CDR3 has 13 amino acids. V shed 7 bases and J shed 1 base, with 8 bases lying between them. Per germline, CDR1 SGHTA and CDR2 FQGNSA. CDR3 loop: CASKLTSYNEQFF. The CDR3, as DNA: TGTGCCAGCAAACTTACTTCCTACAATGAGCAGTTCTTC.

This sequence joins TRBV19 and TRBJ2-1; the D is unclear. The CDR3 runs to 13 residues. V lost 3 bases to trimming and J lost 8 bases, with 11 bases between them. The V gene's germline CDR1 is LNHDA and CDR2 SQIVND (reference sequence). In nucleotides, the CDR3 is TGTGCCAGTAGTATTGCCGGCGGTGATGAGCAGTTCTTC. This translates into CASSIAGGDEQFF.

This clonotype was recorded many times. V usage is TRBV7-2 and J usage is TRBJ2-3, with D unresolved. CDR3 length: 15 residues. The V end lost 5 bases, the J end lost 6 bases, and 18 bases lay between the germline ends. CDR1 and CDR2 from the germline V gene are SGHTA and FQGNSA. CDR3 DNA: TGTGCCAGCAGCCCAGACGGCGGCCTGAGCGATACGCAGTATTTT. This codes for CASSPDGGLSDTQYF. Full variable domain (missing parts from reference TRBV7-2 and TRBJ2-3): GAGVSQSPSNKVTEKGKDVELRCDPISGHTALYWYRQSLGQGLEFLIYFQGNSAPDKSGLPSDRFSAERTGGSVSTLTIQRTQQEDSAVYLCASSPDGGLSDTQYFGPGTRLTVL.

This chain joins TRBV28 and TRBJ2-1; D may be TRBD1 or TRBD2 (6 bases each). Germline V gene lookup returns CDR1 MDHEN and CDR2 SYDVKM. The CDR3 has 14 residues. Trimming took 1 base from V and 7 from J, leaving 11 bases between them. CDR3 protein: CASSLYRDWNEQFF. The CDR3 nucleotides are TGTGCCAGCAGTTTATACAGGGACTGGAATGAGCAGTTCTTC.

The chain joins TRBV29-1 to TRBJ2-6, with TRBD2 as a possible D gene (5 bases). The CDR3 is made up of 14 amino acids. The V gene's germline CDR1 is SQVTM and CDR2 ANQGSEA. V lost 3 bases and J lost 0, with 6 bases in between. This CDR3 is CSVDGDSGANVLTF. The CDR3 DNA follows: TGCAGCGTTGACGGGGACTCTGGGGCCAACGTCCTGACTTTC.

The chain joins TRBV7-9 to TRBJ1-2; 8 bases line up with TRBD1. The CDR3 is 15 amino acids. V was pared by 3 bases and J by 3 bases, with 6 bases of the junction left unmatched. Germline CDR1 is SEHNR and CDR2 is FQNEAQ (reference sequence). CDR3 bases: TGTGCCAGCAGCTTTAGGACAGGGTTTGACTATGGCTACACCTTC. This sequence encodes CASSFRTGFDYGYTF.

In its sample, this clonotype was seen a few times. The chain couples TRBV5-1 to TRBJ2-7, with a possible D match to TRBD1 (5 bases). Trimming cost V 2 bases and J 5 bases, with 14 bases left between them. CDR1 and CDR2 (germline): SGHRS, YFSETQ. The CDR3 is 14 amino acids. In nucleotides, the CDR3 is TGCGCCAGCAGCTTAGGCAGGGCCCCGGACGAGCAGTACTTC. This encodes CASSLGRAPDEQYF.

This clonotype turned up a few times. The rearrangement joins TRBV20-1 to TRBJ1-5; unclear D gene. This CDR3 region has 14 residues. CDR1 is DFQATT and CDR2 is SNEGSKA in the germline V gene (reference sequence). Trimming pared 1 base from V and 2 bases from J, leaving 9 bases between. The CDR3 spells CSARGSTGNQPQHF. For the CDR3, the DNA is TGCAGTGCTAGAGGATCCACTGGCAATCAGCCCCAGCATTTT.

Only a few counts were recorded for this clonotype. The chain recombines TRBV27 with TRBJ1-1, with D possibly matching TRBD1 (5 bases). The CDR3 contains 16 residues. Germline-derived CDR1 and CDR2 are MNHEY and SMNVEV (reference sequence). The germline V and J ends were trimmed by 7 bases and 4 bases, with 22 bases remaining between them. The CDR3: CASNVGTPVFGTEAFF. CDR3 DNA: TGTGCCAGCAATGTAGGGACTCCCGTGTTTGGCACTGAAGCTTTCTTT.